This TCR beta chain was obtained from a study of tumor and adjacent non-tumor tissue in lung cancer. This sample's RNA came from whole unsorted tissue. The library came from three nested PCR rounds adapted from ARM-PCR protocols. MiXCR was run by TCRdb on the multiplex PCR reads, yielding one entry per CDR3 protein. The sample gives 78,000 or so distinct CDR3 sequences, around 75% of which show up once; 13% is in the top ten. This clonotype appeared once. Germline loops: CDR1 MNHEY, CDR2 SVGEGT. The length of the CDR3 is 11 residues. This receptor was taken from a woman between 45 and 65 years old with non-small cell lung cancer. The sample consisted of lung tumor tissue. The chain carries TRBV6-2 or TRBV6-3 and TRBJ2-3, with D tentatively TRBD1 (5 bases). The closer fit of TRBJ1-5 to the DNA end suggests the J call may be wrong. This chain's CDR3 is CASLGVDAQHF. Written as DNA, the CDR3 is TGTGCCAGCCTAGGGGTAGATGCGCAGCATTTT.